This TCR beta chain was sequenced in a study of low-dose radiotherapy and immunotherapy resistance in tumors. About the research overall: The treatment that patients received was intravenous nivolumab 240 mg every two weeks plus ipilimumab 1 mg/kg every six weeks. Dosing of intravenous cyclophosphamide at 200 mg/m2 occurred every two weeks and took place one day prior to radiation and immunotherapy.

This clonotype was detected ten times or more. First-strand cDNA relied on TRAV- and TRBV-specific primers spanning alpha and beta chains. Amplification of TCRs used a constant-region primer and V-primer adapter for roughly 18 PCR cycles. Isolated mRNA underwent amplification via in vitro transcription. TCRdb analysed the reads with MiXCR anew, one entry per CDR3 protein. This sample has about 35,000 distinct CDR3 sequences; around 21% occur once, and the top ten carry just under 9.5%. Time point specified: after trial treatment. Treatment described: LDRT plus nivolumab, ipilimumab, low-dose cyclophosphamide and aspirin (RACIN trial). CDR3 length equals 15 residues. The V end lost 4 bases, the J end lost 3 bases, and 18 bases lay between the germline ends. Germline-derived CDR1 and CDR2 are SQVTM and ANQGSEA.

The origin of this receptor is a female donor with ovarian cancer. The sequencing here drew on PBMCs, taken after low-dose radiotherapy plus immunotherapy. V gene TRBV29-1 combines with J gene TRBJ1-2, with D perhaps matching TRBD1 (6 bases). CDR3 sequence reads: CSVVGGQGQDYGYTF. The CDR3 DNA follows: TGCAGCGTTGTTGGGGGGCAGGGTCAGGACTATGGCTACACCTTC.